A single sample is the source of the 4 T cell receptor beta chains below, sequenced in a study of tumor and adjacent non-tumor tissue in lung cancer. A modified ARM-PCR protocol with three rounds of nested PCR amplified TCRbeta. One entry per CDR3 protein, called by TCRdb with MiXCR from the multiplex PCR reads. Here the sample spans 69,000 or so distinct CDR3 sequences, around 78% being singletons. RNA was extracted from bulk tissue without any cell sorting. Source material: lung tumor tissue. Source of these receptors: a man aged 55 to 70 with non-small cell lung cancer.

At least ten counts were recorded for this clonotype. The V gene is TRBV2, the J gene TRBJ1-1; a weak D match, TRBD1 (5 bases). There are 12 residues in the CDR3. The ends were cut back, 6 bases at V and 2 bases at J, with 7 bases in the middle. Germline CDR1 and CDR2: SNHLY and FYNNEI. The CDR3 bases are TGTGCCAGCAGCCAGGGTAACACTGAAGCTTTCTTT. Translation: CASSQGNTEAFF.

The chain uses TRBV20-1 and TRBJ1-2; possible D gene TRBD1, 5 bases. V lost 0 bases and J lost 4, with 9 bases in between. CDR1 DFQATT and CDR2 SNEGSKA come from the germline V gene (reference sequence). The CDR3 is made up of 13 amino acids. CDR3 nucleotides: TGCAGTGCTAGAGACCTAACAGGCTATGGCTACACCTTC. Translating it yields CSARDLTGYGYTF.

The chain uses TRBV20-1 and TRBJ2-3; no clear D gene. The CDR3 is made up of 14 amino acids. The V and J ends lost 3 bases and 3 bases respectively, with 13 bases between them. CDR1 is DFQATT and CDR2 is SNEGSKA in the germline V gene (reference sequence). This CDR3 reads CSARSGFNTDTQYF. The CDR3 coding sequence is TGCAGTGCTAGGTCCGGCTTTAATACAGATACGCAGTATTTT.

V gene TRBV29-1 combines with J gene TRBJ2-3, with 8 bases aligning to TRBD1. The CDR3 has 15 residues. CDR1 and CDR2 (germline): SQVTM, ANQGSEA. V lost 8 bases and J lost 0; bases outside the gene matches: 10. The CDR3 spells CSTQTGAGSTDTQYF. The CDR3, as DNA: TGCAGCACCCAGACAGGGGCAGGTAGCACAGATACGCAGTATTTT.